This entry lists 22 T cell receptor beta chains sequenced from one sample in a study of CD8+ T cells in alopecia areata. Once RNA had been extracted, it was reverse transcribed into cDNA to act as the sequencing template. Generated by immunoSEQ multiplex PCR, the TCRdb table keeps only in-frame clones and is missing some. The repertoire holds over 150,000 clones, with around 63% as singletons. The source material was CD4+ T cells sorted from blood, sampled at week 0. All receptors come from a human donor with alopecia areata.

This clone has only a few counts. V and J are TRBV6-1 and TRBJ2-1; the D gene is possibly TRBD2 (7 bases). Looked up from germline, CDR1 is MNHNS and CDR2 is SASEGT. This CDR3 has 11 residues. V gave up 1 base and J gave up 15 bases, with 10 bases separating them. CDR3 loop: CASSEVGGPFF. CDR3 DNA: TGTGCCAGCAGTGAAGTCGGGGGGCCGTTCTTC.

The chain employs TRBV15 and TRBJ2-5; D remains unclear. The CDR3 totals 12 residues. V gave up 1 base and J gave up 5 bases, with 5 bases separating them. Germline V gene data show CDR1 as LNHNV and CDR2 as YYDKDF (reference sequence). The CDR3 here is CATSRASETQYF. The CDR3 DNA is TGTGCCACCAGCAGAGCAAGCGAGACCCAGTACTTC.

The chain is built from TRBV2 and TRBJ2-7; a possible D gene is TRBD1 (6 bases). Germline CDR1 is SNHLY and CDR2 is FYNNEI. This CDR3 is built from 12 residues. The V gene lost 6 bases and the J gene lost 4 bases, with 10 bases spanning the gap. Here the CDR3 reads CASRQGEYEQYF. The CDR3, as DNA: TGTGCCAGCAGACAGGGAGAATACGAGCAGTACTTC.

The chain combines TRBV4-3 with TRBJ1-2; TRBD1 is a possible D gene (5 bases). V lost 4 bases and J lost 5, with 5 bases in between. This CDR3 is built from 11 residues. Germline loops: CDR1 LGHNA, CDR2 YSLEER. The CDR3 region is CASSRGYGYTF. Here the CDR3 DNA reads TGCGCCAGCAGCCGGGGGTATGGCTACACCTTC.

J is TRBJ1-1 and V is TRBV30; D unresolved. Germline V gives CDR1 GTSNPN, CDR2 SVGIG (reference sequence). The CDR3 has 16 residues. Between the trimmed V and J ends, which lost 4 bases and 1 base, there was a span of 19 bases. CDR3 residues: CAWTPLGGYQNTEAFF. CDR3 DNA: TGTGCCTGGACCCCCCTGGGCGGGTACCAGAACACTGAAGCTTTCTTT.

A few counts support this clone. The V and J genes are TRBV29-1 and TRBJ2-1, with D perhaps TRBD1 or TRBD2 (7 bases each). The CDR3 is 14 residues long. Germline CDR1 reads SQVTM; CDR2 reads ANQGSEA. The V end lost 6 bases, the J end lost 9 bases, and 21 bases lay between the germline ends. The CDR3 region has the DNA TGCAGCGTGGGCGGGGGCAGGGGGATAGGTGAGCAGTTCTTC. The encoded protein is CSVGGGRGIGEQFF.

The rearrangement uses TRBV7-2 and TRBJ2-1, with D perhaps matching TRBD1 (5 bases). Per the germline V gene, CDR1 is SGHTA and CDR2 is FQGNSA. V lost 1 base and J 8 bases, leaving 15 bases between the germline ends. This CDR3 comprises 15 residues. This CDR3 reads CASSLEGSRGHEQFF. CDR3 nucleotides: TGTGCCAGCAGCTTAGAGGGGTCAAGGGGTCATGAGCAGTTCTTC. Filled out from reference TRBV7-2 and TRBJ2-1, the complete variable domain reads GAGVSQSPSNKVTEKGKDVELRCDPISGHTALYWYRQSLGQGLEFLIYFQGNSAPDKSGLPSDRFSAERTGGSVSTLTIQRTQQEDSAVYLCASSLEGSRGHEQFFGPGTRLTVL.

This chain connects TRBV7-2 to TRBJ2-3; D is perhaps TRBD2 (6 bases). Trimming took off 5 bases at V and 7 bases at J, with 10 bases between the two ends. This CDR3 is 12 amino acids long. Germline V gene data show CDR1 as SGHTA and CDR2 as FQGNSA. CDR3 sequence (DNA): TGTGCCAGCAGCCGGGACTTTTATACGCAGTATTTT. Amino acid sequence: CASSRDFYTQYF.

V gene TRBV30 combines with J gene TRBJ1-2; weak D call: TRBD1 (5 bases). The V gene lost 6 bases and the J gene lost 3 bases, with 14 bases spanning the gap. CDR1 GTSNPN and CDR2 SVGIG come from the germline V gene (reference sequence). The CDR3 has 13 amino acids. As DNA, the CDR3 is TGTGCCTGCCTACCTGCGGGGGACTATGGCTACACCTTC. This encodes CACLPAGDYGYTF. The full variable domain, in which reference TRBV30 and TRBJ1-2 provide the parts outside the CDR3, is SQTIHQWPATLVQPVGSPLSLECTVEGTSNPNLYWYRQAAGRGLQLLFYSVGIGQISSEVPQNLSASRPQDRQFILSSKKLLLSDSGFYLCACLPAGDYGYTFGSGTRLTVV.

This clone has more than one count but fewer than ten. The chain combines TRBV7-9 with TRBJ2-7; D uncertain. CDR1 SEHNR and CDR2 FQNEAQ come from the germline V gene (reference sequence). The CDR3 contains 12 residues. The ends were cut back, 5 bases at V and 7 bases at J, with 12 bases in the middle. The CDR3 DNA is TGTGCCAGCAGCCCCGACCAATTTGAGCAGTACTTC. The encoded protein is CASSPDQFEQYF.

The V call is TRBV2, the J call TRBJ1-5, with TRBD1 matching over 10 bases. V dropped 5 bases and J dropped 1; count of bases not matched to a gene: 2. Looked up from germline, CDR1 is SNHLY and CDR2 is FYNNEI. CDR3 length: 15 residues. CDR3 sequence (DNA): TGTGCCAGCAGTCCGGGACAGGGGAGCAATCAGCCCCAGCATTTT. It specifies CASSPGQGSNQPQHF.

The chain couples TRBV10-3 to TRBJ2-1; D may be TRBD2 (5 bases). V was clipped by 2 bases and J by 7 bases, with 6 bases between them. The V gene's germline CDR1 is ENHRY and CDR2 SYGVKD. The CDR3 loop spans 12 amino acids. Here the CDR3 reads CAISERGNEQFF. CDR3 sequence (DNA): TGTGCCATCAGTGAGCGGGGAAATGAGCAGTTCTTC.

The CDR3 is CASSVRDDSYKAHYGYTF. CDR3 nucleotide sequence: TGTGCCAGCAGCGTACGAGATGACAGCTACAAGGCCCACTATGGCTACACCTTC. The chain is built from TRBV9 and TRBJ1-2, with TRBD1 as a possible D gene (5 bases). The CDR3 has 18 residues. V lost 1 base and J 3 bases, leaving 22 bases between the germline ends. Looked up from germline, CDR1 is SGDLS and CDR2 is YYNGEE.

This clone was found a few times. This chain uses TRBV14 with TRBJ1-1; unclear D gene. V was clipped by 5 bases and J by 1 base, with 11 bases between them. The CDR3 sequence is 14 residues long. Germline CDR1 reads SGHDN; CDR2 reads FVKESK. The CDR3 sequence: CASSAQPQNTEAFF. The CDR3 DNA follows: TGTGCCAGCAGCGCACAACCACAGAACACTGAAGCTTTCTTT.

This clone was picked up a small number of times. The chain combines TRBV6-5 with TRBJ1-2; D unresolved. The V and J ends lost 5 bases and 4 bases respectively, with 14 bases between them. The germline CDR1 and CDR2 sequences are MNHEY and SVGAGI. CDR3 length: 14 residues. CDR3 protein: CASSAGPLVYGYTF. The CDR3 DNA follows: TGTGCCAGCAGTGCCGGGCCACTGGTCTATGGCTACACCTTC.

This clone was counted a few times. This sequence joins TRBV28 and TRBJ2-7; D not certain. Trimming shortened V by 4 bases and J by 3 bases, and 4 bases separated the two germline ends. Germline V gives CDR1 MDHEN, CDR2 SYDVKM. The CDR3 length is 11 residues. CDR3 in amino acids: CASSYLYEQYF. The CDR3 DNA reads as TGTGCCAGCAGTTACCTCTACGAGCAGTACTTC.

The chain is built from TRBV2 and TRBJ1-6; no reliable D call. CDR3 length: 16 amino acids. CDR1 is SNHLY and CDR2 is FYNNEI in the germline V gene. Trimming left V 5 bases short and J 3 bases short, with 14 bases between. The CDR3 loop reads CASSSRELHYNSPLHF. CDR3 bases: TGTGCCAGCAGTTCAAGAGAACTTCACTATAATTCACCCCTCCACTTT.

This clone was detected a few times. The chain recombines TRBV29-1 with TRBJ2-1; D is possibly TRBD1 (6 bases). The CDR3 loop spans 13 amino acids. Between the trimmed V and J ends, which lost 4 bases and 5 bases, there was a span of 12 bases. Per the germline V gene, CDR1 is SQVTM and CDR2 is ANQGSEA. The CDR3 sequence: CSVGQGLNNEQFF. The CDR3 DNA sequence: TGCAGCGTTGGCCAGGGGCTCAACAATGAGCAGTTCTTC.

V usage is TRBV29-1 and J usage is TRBJ2-3, with D possibly matching TRBD1 (5 bases). The CDR3 is 12 residues long. Germline-derived CDR1 and CDR2 are SQVTM and ANQGSEA. V dropped 3 bases and J dropped 5 bases, with 9 bases sitting between them. As DNA, the CDR3 is TGCAGCGTTGATAAGGGGATAGATACGCAGTATTTT. This gives the protein CSVDKGIDTQYF.

This clone was detected a few times. The rearrangement uses TRBV29-1 and TRBJ1-2; tentative D call: TRBD1 (5 bases). The CDR3 contains 13 residues. The germline CDR1 and CDR2 sequences are SQVTM and ANQGSEA. Trimming pared 4 bases from V and 7 bases from J, leaving 16 bases between. As DNA, the CDR3 is TGCAGCGTTGGGACCTCAGGGTATCGTGGCTACACCTTC. Residues: CSVGTSGYRGYTF.

The chain links TRBV29-1 to TRBJ1-1; D possibly corresponds to TRBD1 (5 bases). CDR1 is SQVTM and CDR2 is ANQGSEA in the germline V gene. The CDR3 extends over 14 amino acids. Trimming took off 4 bases at V and 4 bases at J, with 16 bases between the two ends. The CDR3 sequence is CSVVGRVGGTEAFF. The CDR3 nucleotides read TGCAGCGTTGTGGGGCGGGTAGGTGGCACTGAAGCTTTCTTT.

The chain combines TRBV29-1 with TRBJ1-2; the D gene is possibly TRBD1 (5 bases). Trimming removed 6 bases from V and 9 bases from J, with 11 bases in between. The germline gives CDR1 SQVTM, CDR2 ANQGSEA. The CDR3 is 10 amino acids. The CDR3 coding sequence is TGCAGCGTGGGGGGGACGCGCTACACCTTC. It yields the protein CSVGGTRYTF.